Below, 5 T cell receptor beta chains from the same sample are listed, as sequenced in a study of control samples from healthy donors and cancer patients. Method: immunoSEQ multiplex PCR; TCRdb's copy keeps in-frame clones and lacks some. This table holds around 140,000 clones, roughly 90% found once. The sample comprised blood. All receptors derive from a man aged 18 to 29 in good health.

V usage is TRBV13 and J usage is TRBJ2-5; 9 bases map to TRBD1. This CDR3 is 18 amino acids long. V lost 4 bases, J lost 5 bases, and 17 bases stayed unmatched. The germline V gene has CDR1 PRHDT and CDR2 FYEKMQ (reference sequence). The CDR3 nucleotides are TGTGCCAGCAGCTCACTCCGGGACAGGGATCGTCTCGGGGAGACCCAGTACTTC. Its translation is CASSSLRDRDRLGETQYF.

The chain employs TRBV2 and TRBJ1-2, with D perhaps TRBD1 (6 bases). Germline CDR1 is SNHLY and CDR2 is FYNNEI. There are 14 residues in the CDR3. V lost 5 bases and J 5 bases, leaving 15 bases between the germline ends. The CDR3 DNA reads as TGTGCCAGCAGTTCGATGGGGGGGCTGTATGGCTACACCTTC. It specifies CASSSMGGLYGYTF. The variable domain in full, with the rest retrieved from reference TRBV2 and TRBJ1-2, is EPEVTQTPSHQVTQMGQEVILRCVPISNHLYFYWYRQILGQKVEFLVSFYNNEISEKSEIFDDQFSVERPDGSNFTLKIRSTKLEDSAMYFCASSSMGGLYGYTFGSGTRLTVV.

The chain employs TRBV5-4 and TRBJ2-3; 7 nucleotides agree with TRBD1. Per the germline V gene, CDR1 is SGHNT and CDR2 is YYREEE (reference sequence). CDR3 length: 15 residues. The J segment lost 0 bases and the V segment lost 4 bases, leaving 5 bases of the junction unmatched. The CDR3 loop is CASSPRQGSTDTQYF. CDR3 DNA sequence: TGTGCCAGCAGCCCTAGACAGGGAAGCACAGATACGCAGTATTTT.

The CDR3 here is CASSEGPTGVLAKNIQYF. The CDR3 DNA follows: TGTGCCAGCAGTGAAGGGCCCACAGGGGTTTTGGCCAAAAACATTCAGTACTTC. V usage is TRBV6-1 and J usage is TRBJ2-4; 7 nucleotides match TRBD1. V shed 1 base, J shed 1 base, and the junction held 10 bases outside the gene matches. CDR1 is MNHNS, CDR2 SASEGT, per germline. CDR3 length: 18 residues.

The chain combines TRBV6-6 with TRBJ2-3; 9 bases match TRBD2. Trimming cost V 3 bases and J 6 bases; bases outside gene matches: 10. CDR1 and CDR2 (germline): MNHNY, SVGAGI (reference sequence). The CDR3 length is 16 residues. The CDR3 spells CASSYLAGGGADTQYF. The CDR3 DNA sequence: TGTGCCAGCAGTTATTTGGCGGGCGGGGGGGCGGATACGCAGTATTTT.